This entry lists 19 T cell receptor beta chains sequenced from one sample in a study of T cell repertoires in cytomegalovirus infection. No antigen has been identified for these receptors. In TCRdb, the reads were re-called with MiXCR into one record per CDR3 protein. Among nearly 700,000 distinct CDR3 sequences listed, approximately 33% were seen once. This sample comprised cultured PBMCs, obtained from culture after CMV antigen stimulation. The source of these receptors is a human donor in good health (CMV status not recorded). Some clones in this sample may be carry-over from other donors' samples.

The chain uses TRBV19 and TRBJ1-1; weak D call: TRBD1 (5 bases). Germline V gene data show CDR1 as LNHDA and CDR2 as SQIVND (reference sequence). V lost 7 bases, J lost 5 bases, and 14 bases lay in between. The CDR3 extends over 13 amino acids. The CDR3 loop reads CASNPQGLTEAFF. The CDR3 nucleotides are TGTGCCAGTAACCCTCAGGGTTTGACTGAAGCTTTCTTT.

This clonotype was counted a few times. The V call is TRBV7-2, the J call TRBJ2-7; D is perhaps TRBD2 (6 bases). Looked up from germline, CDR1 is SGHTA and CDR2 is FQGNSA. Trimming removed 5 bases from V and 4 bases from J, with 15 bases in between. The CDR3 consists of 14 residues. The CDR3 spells CASSQPGLFYEQYF. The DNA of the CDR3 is TGTGCCAGCAGCCAACCGGGACTTTTTTACGAGCAGTACTTC.

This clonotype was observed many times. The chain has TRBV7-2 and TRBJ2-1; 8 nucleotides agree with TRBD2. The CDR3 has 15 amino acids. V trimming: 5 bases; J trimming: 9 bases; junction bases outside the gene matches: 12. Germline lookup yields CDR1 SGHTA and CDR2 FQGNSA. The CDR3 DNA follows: TGTGCCAGCAGCCCCGCGGGGAAGCGGGAGTTTGAGCAGTTCTTC. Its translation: CASSPAGKREFEQFF.

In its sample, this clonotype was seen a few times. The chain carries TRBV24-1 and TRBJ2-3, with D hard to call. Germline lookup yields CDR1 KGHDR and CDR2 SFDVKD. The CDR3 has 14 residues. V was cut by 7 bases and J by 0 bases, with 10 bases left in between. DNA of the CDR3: TGTGCCACCAGCAGACTTGATAGCACAGATACGCAGTATTTT. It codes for CATSRLDSTDTQYF.

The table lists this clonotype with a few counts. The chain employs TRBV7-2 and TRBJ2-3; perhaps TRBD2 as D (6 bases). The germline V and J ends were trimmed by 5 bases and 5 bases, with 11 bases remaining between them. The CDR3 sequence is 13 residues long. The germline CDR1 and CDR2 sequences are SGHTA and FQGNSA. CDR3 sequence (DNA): TGTGCCAGCAGCGTGGGACTGCGAGATACGCAGTATTTT. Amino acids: CASSVGLRDTQYF.

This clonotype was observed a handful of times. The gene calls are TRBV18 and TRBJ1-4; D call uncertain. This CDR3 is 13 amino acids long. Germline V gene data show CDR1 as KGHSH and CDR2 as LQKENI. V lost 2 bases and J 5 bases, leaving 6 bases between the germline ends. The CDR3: CASSPGWNEKLFF. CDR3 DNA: TGTGCCAGCTCACCAGGGTGGAATGAAAAACTGTTTTTT.

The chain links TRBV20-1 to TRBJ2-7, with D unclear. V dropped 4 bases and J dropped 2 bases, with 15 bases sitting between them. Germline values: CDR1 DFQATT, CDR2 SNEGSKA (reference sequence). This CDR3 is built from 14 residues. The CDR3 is CSATLPSSPYEQYF. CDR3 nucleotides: TGCAGTGCTACCCTTCCTAGTAGCCCCTACGAGCAGTACTTC.

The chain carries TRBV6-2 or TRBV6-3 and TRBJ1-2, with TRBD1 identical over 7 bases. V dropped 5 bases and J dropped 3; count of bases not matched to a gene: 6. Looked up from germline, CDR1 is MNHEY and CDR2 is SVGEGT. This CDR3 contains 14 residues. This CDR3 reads CASSEVDRDYGYTF. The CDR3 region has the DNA TGTGCCAGCAGTGAAGTCGACAGGGACTATGGCTACACCTTC.

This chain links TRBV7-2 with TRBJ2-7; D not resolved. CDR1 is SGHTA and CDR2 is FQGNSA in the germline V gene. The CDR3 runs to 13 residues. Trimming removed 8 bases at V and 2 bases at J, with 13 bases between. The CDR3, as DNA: TGTGCCAGCCGAAGAGATCCCCCCTACGAGCAGTACTTC. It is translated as CASRRDPPYEQYF. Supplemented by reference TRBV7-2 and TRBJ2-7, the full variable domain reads GAGVSQSPSNKVTEKGKDVELRCDPISGHTALYWYRQSLGQGLEFLIYFQGNSAPDKSGLPSDRFSAERTGGSVSTLTIQRTQQEDSAVYLCASRRDPPYEQYFGPGTRLTVT.

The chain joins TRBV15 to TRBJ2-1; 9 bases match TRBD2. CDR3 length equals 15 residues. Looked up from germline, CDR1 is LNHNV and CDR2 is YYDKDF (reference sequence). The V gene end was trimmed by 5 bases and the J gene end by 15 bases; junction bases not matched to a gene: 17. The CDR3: CATSPRVVAGVTGFF. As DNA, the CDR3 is TGTGCCACCAGCCCCAGGGTAGTAGCGGGAGTTACTGGGTTCTTC.

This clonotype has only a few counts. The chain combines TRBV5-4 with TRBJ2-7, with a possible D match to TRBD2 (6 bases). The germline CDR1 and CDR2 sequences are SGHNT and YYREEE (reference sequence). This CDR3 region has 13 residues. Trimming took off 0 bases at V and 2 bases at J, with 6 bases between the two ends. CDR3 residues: CASSLGEAYEQYF. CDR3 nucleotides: TGTGCCAGCAGCTTGGGGGAGGCCTACGAGCAGTACTTC.

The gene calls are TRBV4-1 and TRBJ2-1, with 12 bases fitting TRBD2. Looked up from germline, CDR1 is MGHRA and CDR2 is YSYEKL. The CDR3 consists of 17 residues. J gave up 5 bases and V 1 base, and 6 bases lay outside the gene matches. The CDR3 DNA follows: TGCGCCAGCAGCCAAGCTCGGACTAGCGGGAACAACAATGAGCAGTTCTTC. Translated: CASSQARTSGNNNEQFF.

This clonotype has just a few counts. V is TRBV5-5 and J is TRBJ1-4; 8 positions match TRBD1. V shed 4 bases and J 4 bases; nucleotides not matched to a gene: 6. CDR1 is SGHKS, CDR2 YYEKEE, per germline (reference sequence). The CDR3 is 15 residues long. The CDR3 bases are TGTGCCAGCAGCCAAAGGACAGGGAATAATGAAAAACTGTTTTTT. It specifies CASSQRTGNNEKLFF.

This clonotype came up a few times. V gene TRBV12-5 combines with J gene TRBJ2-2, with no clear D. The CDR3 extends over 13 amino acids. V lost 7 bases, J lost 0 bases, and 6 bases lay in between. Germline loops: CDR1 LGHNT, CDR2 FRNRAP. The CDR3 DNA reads TGTGCTAGTGAGTGGTCGAACACCGGGGAGCTGTTTTTT. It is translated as CASEWSNTGELFF.

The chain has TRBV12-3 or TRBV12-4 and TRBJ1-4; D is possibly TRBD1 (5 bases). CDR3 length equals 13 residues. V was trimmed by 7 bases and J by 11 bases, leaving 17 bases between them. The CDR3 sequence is CASTSRMGRKLFF. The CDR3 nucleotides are TGTGCCAGCACCAGCCGGATGGGACGGAAACTGTTTTTT.

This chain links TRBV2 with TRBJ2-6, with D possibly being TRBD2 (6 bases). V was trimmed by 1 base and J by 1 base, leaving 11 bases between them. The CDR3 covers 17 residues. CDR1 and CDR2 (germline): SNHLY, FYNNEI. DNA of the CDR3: TGTGCCAGCAGTGAAGGTGGAGGGTCATCTGGGGCCAACGTCCTGACTTTC. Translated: CASSEGGGSSGANVLTF.

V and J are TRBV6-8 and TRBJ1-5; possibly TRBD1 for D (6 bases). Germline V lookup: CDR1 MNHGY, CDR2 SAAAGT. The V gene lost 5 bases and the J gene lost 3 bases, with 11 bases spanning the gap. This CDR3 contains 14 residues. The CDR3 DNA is TGTGCCAGCAGTGCTGCAGGGGCCAATCAGCCCCAGCATTTT. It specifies CASSAAGANQPQHF.

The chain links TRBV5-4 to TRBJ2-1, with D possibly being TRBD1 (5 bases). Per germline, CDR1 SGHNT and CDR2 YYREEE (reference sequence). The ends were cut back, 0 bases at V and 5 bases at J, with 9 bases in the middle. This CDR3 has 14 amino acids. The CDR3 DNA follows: TGTGCCAGCAGCTTGGAACAGGCCAACAATGAGCAGTTCTTC. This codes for CASSLEQANNEQFF. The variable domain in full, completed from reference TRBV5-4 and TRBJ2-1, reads ETGVTQSPTHLIKTRGQQVTLRCSSQSGHNTVSWYQQALGQGPQFIFQYYREEENGRGNFPPRFSGLQFPNYSSELNVNALELDDSALYLCASSLEQANNEQFFGPGTRLTVL.

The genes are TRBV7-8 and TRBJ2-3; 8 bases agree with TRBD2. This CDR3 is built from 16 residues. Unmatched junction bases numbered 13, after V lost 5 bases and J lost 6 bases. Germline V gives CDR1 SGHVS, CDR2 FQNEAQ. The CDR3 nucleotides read TGTGCCAGCAGCGGAAGCGGGAGCAGAAGGTTGGATACGCAGTATTTT. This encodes CASSGSGSRRLDTQYF. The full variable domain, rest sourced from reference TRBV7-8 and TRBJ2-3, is GAGVSQSPRYKVAKRGQDVALRCDPISGHVSLFWYQQALGQGPEFLTYFQNEAQLDKSGLPSDRFFAERPEGSVSTLKIQRTQQEDSAVYLCASSGSGSRRLDTQYFGPGTRLTVL.